These 10 T cell receptor beta chains were sequenced from one sample in a study of cytomegalovirus exposure and HLA in healthy donors. 13 Jbeta primers and 60 Vbeta primers were used for the PCR. Profiling relied on immunoSEQ multiplex PCR, and the TCRdb table lists in-frame clones only, not all of them. The sample yields roughly 190,000 clones, about 84% seen once. Sequencing was performed on PBMCs. Receptors were obtained from a man aged 50-60 years in good health and CMV-seronegative.

The chain is built from TRBV29-1 and TRBJ2-7; possible D gene TRBD1, 7 bases. The V gene's germline CDR1 is SQVTM and CDR2 ANQGSEA. This CDR3 has 14 amino acids. Trimming removed 7 bases from V and 0 bases from J, with 16 bases in between. In DNA, the CDR3 is TGCAGCGCTCGCGGGGCAGGGGGCTCCTACGAGCAGTACTTC. Its translation is CSARGAGGSYEQYF.

The chain couples TRBV5-6 to TRBJ2-1; no definite D call. The V end was cut by 0 bases, the J end by 5 bases, with 6 bases between. Germline CDR1 and CDR2: SGHDT and YYEEEE. The CDR3 length is 13 residues. DNA of the CDR3: TGTGCCAGCAGCTTGGCTAGTAACAATGAGCAGTTCTTC. Translating it yields CASSLASNNEQFF.

The gene calls are TRBV2 and TRBJ2-5; maybe TRBD1 (5 bases). This CDR3 contains 15 residues. V gave up 2 bases and J gave up 2 bases, with 12 bases separating them. CDR1 SNHLY and CDR2 FYNNEI come from the germline V gene. The CDR3 DNA reads as TGTGCCAGCAGTGAACAGGGTCCCTCTCAAGAGACCCAGTACTTC. Its protein product is CASSEQGPSQETQYF.

This chain uses TRBV30 with TRBJ2-3, with D maybe TRBD2 (7 bases). V was trimmed by 2 bases and J by 2 bases, leaving 17 bases between them. There are 16 residues in the CDR3. Looked up from germline, CDR1 is GTSNPN and CDR2 is SVGIG (reference sequence). In nucleotides, the CDR3 is TGTGCCTGGAGTCCGGTGGGGGGGGGCTTCACAGATACGCAGTATTTT. This translates into CAWSPVGGGFTDTQYF.

This chain uses TRBV7-9 with TRBJ1-4; no clear D. The CDR3 spans 11 residues. Germline V gene data show CDR1 as SEHNR and CDR2 as FQNEAQ (reference sequence). With 5 bases removed from V and 7 bases from J, the gap between germline ends came to 5 bases. CDR3 residues: CASSPGEKLFF. The CDR3 region has the DNA TGTGCCAGCAGCCCAGGTGAAAAACTGTTTTTT.

The rearrangement joins TRBV18 to TRBJ1-1, with a weak D call TRBD1 (6 bases). Trimming took 1 base from V and 5 from J, leaving 20 bases between them. The germline gives CDR1 KGHSH, CDR2 LQKENI. The CDR3 is 17 residues long. CDR3 region: CASSPRRVQGSGTEAFF. The CDR3 DNA follows: TGTGCCAGCTCACCACGGAGAGTACAGGGTTCCGGGACTGAAGCTTTCTTT.

The chain combines TRBV14 with TRBJ2-7, with 7 bases that match TRBD1. CDR3 length: 15 residues. The germline V gene has CDR1 SGHDN and CDR2 FVKESK. The junction had 8 bases not matched to a gene; V was cut back by 6 bases and J by 0 bases. The CDR3 DNA reads as TGTGCCAGCAGTTTGGGACAGCAGATCTCCTACGAGCAGTACTTC. Its translation is CASSLGQQISYEQYF.

The rearrangement links TRBV19 to TRBJ2-4, with D unresolved. CDR3 length equals 15 residues. Trimming stripped 1 base from V and 1 base from J, with 8 bases between. Germline V gene data show CDR1 as LNHDA and CDR2 as SQIVND (reference sequence). The CDR3 DNA sequence: TGTGCCAGTAGTATAGGTGAGAGGGCCAAAAACATTCAGTACTTC. The encoded protein is CASSIGERAKNIQYF.

The chain uses TRBV7-9 and TRBJ2-1; 10 bases map to TRBD1. This CDR3 is 13 amino acids long. The germline gives CDR1 SEHNR, CDR2 FQNEAQ (reference sequence). V lost 11 bases to trimming and J lost 6 bases; unmatched junction nucleotides: 7. CDR3 in DNA: TGTGCCGGGGACAGGGGTTTGGGCAATGAGCAGTTCTTC. This sequence encodes CAGDRGLGNEQFF.

This chain's CDR3 is CAISEDGAYEQYF. In DNA, the CDR3 is TGTGCCATCAGTGAAGACGGAGCCTACGAGCAGTACTTC. The chain links TRBV10-3 to TRBJ2-7; the D is unclear. CDR3 length equals 13 residues. From germline, CDR1 is ENHRY and CDR2 SYGVKD. Trimming removed 3 bases from V and 2 bases from J, with 8 bases in between.